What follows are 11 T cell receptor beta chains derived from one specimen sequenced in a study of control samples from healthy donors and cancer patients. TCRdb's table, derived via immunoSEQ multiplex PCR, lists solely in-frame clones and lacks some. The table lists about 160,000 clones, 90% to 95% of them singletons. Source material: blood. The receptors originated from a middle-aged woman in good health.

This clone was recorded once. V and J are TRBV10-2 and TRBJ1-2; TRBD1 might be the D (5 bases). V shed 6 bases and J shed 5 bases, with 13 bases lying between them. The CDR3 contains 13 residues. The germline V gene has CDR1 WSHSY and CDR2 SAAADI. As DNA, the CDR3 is TGCGCCAGCAGGGGGCCAGGTCGATATGGCTACACCTTC. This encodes CASRGPGRYGYTF.

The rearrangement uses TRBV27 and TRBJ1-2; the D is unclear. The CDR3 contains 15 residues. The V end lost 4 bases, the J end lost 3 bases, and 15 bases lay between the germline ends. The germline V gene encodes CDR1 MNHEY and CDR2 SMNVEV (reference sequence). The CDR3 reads CASSSPFRGDYGYTF. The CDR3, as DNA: TGTGCCAGCAGTTCCCCCTTTCGTGGGGACTATGGCTACACCTTC.

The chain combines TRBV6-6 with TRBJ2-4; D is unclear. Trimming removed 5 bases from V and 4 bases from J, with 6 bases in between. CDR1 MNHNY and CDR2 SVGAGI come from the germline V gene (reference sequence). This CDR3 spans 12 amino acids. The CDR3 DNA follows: TGTGCCAGCAGTCGACCGAAAAACATTCAGTACTTC. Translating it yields CASSRPKNIQYF.

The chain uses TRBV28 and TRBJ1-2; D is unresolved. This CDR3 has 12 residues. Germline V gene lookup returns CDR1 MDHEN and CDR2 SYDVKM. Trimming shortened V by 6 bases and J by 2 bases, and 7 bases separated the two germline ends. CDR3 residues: CASRSGNYGYTF. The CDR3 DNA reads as TGTGCCAGCAGGTCCGGGAACTATGGCTACACCTTC.

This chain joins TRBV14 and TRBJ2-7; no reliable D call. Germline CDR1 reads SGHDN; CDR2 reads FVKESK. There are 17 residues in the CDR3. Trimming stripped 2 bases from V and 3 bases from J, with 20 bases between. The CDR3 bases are TGTGCCAGCAGCCAAACTAACACGCAAGGTGGGCACTACGAGCAGTACTTC. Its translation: CASSQTNTQGGHYEQYF.

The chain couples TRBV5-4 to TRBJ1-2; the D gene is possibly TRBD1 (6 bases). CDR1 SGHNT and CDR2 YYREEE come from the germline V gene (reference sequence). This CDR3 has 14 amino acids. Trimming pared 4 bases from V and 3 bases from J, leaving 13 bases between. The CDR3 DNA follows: TGTGCCAGCAGCGTGTCCAGGGGTGACTATGGCTACACCTTC. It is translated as CASSVSRGDYGYTF.

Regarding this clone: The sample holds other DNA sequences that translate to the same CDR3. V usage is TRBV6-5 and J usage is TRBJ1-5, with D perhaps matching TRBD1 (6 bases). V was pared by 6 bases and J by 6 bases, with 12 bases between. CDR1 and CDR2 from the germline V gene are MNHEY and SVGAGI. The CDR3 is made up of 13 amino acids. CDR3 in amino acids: CASRGGRGQPQHF. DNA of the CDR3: TGTGCCAGCAGGGGGGGGCGGGGTCAGCCCCAGCATTTT.

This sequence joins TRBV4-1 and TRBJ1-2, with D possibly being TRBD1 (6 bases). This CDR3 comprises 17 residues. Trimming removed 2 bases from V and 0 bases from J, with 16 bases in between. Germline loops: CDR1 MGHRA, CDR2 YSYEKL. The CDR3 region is CASSQPGQNQANYGYTF. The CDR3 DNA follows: TGCGCCAGCAGCCAACCTGGACAGAACCAAGCTAACTATGGCTACACCTTC.

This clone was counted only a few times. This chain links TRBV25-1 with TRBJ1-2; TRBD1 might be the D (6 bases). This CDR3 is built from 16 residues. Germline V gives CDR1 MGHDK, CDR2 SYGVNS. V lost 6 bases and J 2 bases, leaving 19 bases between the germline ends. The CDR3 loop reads CASRATGQSLNYGYTF. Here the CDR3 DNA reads TGTGCCAGCAGGGCCACTGGACAGAGCCTAAACTATGGCTACACCTTC.

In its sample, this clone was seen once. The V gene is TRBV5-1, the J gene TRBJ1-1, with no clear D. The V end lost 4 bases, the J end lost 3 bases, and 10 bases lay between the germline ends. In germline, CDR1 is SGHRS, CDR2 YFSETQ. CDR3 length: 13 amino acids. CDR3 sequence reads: CASSQLGDTEAFF. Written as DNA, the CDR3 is TGCGCCAGCAGCCAGCTGGGTGACACTGAAGCTTTCTTT. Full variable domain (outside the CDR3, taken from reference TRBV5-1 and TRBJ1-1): KAGVTQTPRYLIKTRGQQVTLSCSPISGHRSVSWYQQTPGQGLQFLFEYFSETQRNKGNFPGRFSGRQFSNSRSEMNVSTLELGDSALYLCASSQLGDTEAFFGQGTRLTVV.

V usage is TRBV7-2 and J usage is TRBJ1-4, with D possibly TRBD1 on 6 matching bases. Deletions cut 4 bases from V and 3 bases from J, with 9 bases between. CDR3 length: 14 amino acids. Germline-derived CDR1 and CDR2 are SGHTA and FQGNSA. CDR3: CASSYRTANEKLFF. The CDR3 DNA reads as TGTGCCAGCAGCTATCGGACAGCTAATGAAAAACTGTTTTTT.